These 21 T cell receptor beta chains originate from one sample sequenced in a study of blood T cell repertoires in COVID-19. The protocol was immunoSEQ multiplex PCR, while the TCRdb copy is restricted to in-frame clones and leaves out a portion. This sample has about 210,000 clones, with around 85% found just once. Sequencing was carried out using peripheral blood. Receptors were obtained from a woman between 65 and 79 years old with COVID-19, enrolled during active disease.

The chain links TRBV19 to TRBJ2-7, with 11 bases identical to TRBD2. The CDR3 loop spans 15 amino acids. With V trimmed by 5 bases and J by 4 bases, 7 bases remained unmatched. The germline CDR1 and CDR2 sequences are LNHDA and SQIVND (reference sequence). CDR3 region: CASSPEGLAAYEQYF. Here the CDR3 DNA reads TGTGCCAGTAGTCCCGAGGGACTAGCGGCATACGAGCAGTACTTC.

The chain recombines TRBV7-2 with TRBJ2-5, with 14 bases fitting TRBD2. The CDR3 is made up of 16 amino acids. CDR1 is SGHTA, CDR2 FQGNSA, per germline. V was clipped by 6 bases and J by 4 bases; unmatched bases: 7. This CDR3 reads CASSAGGLAGAETQYF. DNA for the CDR3: TGTGCCAGCAGTGCGGGGGGACTAGCGGGGGCAGAGACCCAGTACTTC.

The rearrangement uses TRBV7-9 and TRBJ1-2; TRBD1 might be the D (6 bases). The germline CDR1 and CDR2 sequences are SEHNR and FQNEAQ (reference sequence). This CDR3 contains 13 residues. The V gene lost 0 bases and the J gene lost 8 bases, with 10 bases spanning the gap. The CDR3 DNA reads TGTGCCAGCAGCTTAGCGGGGACACAAGGCTACACCTTC. Its protein product is CASSLAGTQGYTF.

This chain links TRBV9 with TRBJ1-1, with TRBD1 as a possible D gene (5 bases). The CDR3 is 14 residues long. V was shortened by 1 base and J by 0 bases, with 7 bases between the two germline ends. Germline V CDR1 and CDR2: SGDLS, YYNGEE. The CDR3 loop is CASSVRGMNTEAFF. The CDR3 region has the DNA TGTGCCAGCAGCGTAAGGGGCATGAACACTGAAGCTTTCTTT.

This chain connects TRBV6-5 to TRBJ2-3, with D possibly matching TRBD1 (6 bases). Germline lookup yields CDR1 MNHEY and CDR2 SVGAGI. V was cut by 5 bases and J by 2 bases, with 11 bases left in between. This CDR3 region has 14 residues. Here the CDR3 DNA reads TGTGCCAGCAGTCCCCGGGACAACACAGATACGCAGTATTTT. Translating it yields CASSPRDNTDTQYF.

This rearrangement joins TRBV5-6 to TRBJ2-3, with D unclear. Germline lookup yields CDR1 SGHDT and CDR2 YYEEEE. CDR3 length: 14 amino acids. V was clipped by 1 base and J by 2 bases, with 8 bases between them. CDR3 sequence reads: CASSLISLTDTQYF. DNA for the CDR3: TGTGCCAGCAGCTTGATTAGCCTCACAGATACGCAGTATTTT. Using reference TRBV5-6 and TRBJ2-3 for the parts outside the CDR3, the full variable domain is DAGVTQSPTHLIKTRGQQVTLRCSPKSGHDTVSWYQQALGQGPQFIFQYYEEEERQRGNFPDRFSGHQFPNYSSELNVNALLLGDSALYLCASSLISLTDTQYFGPGTRLTVL.

The chain carries TRBV6-1 and TRBJ1-1; tentatively, D is TRBD1 (6 bases). The CDR3 is made up of 13 amino acids. The V gene lost 6 bases and the J gene lost 8 bases, with 16 bases spanning the gap. Per germline, CDR1 MNHNS and CDR2 SASEGT. The CDR3 bases are TGTGCCAGCAGGTCTTGGCCGACAGGCGAAGCTTTCTTT. Translation gives CASRSWPTGEAFF.

The chain links TRBV5-4 to TRBJ2-7; 9 bases align to TRBD1. The CDR3 is 16 amino acids. The trim removed 4 bases at V and 2 bases at J, leaving 10 bases unmatched. In germline, CDR1 is SGHNT, CDR2 YYREEE (reference sequence). CDR3 nucleotide sequence: TGTGCCAGCAGCGACCTTCGACAGGGGGGGACCTACGAGCAGTACTTC. Translation: CASSDLRQGGTYEQYF.

A few counts support this clone. The V gene is TRBV6-4, the J gene TRBJ2-1, with 10 nucleotides matching TRBD2. Germline CDR1 MRHNA, CDR2 SNTAGT. The CDR3 spans 13 residues. V was clipped by 6 bases and J by 9 bases; unmatched bases: 5. The CDR3: CASSEREGLEQFF. In DNA form, the CDR3 reads TGTGCCAGCAGCGAGCGGGAGGGCCTTGAGCAGTTCTTC.

The V gene is TRBV7-2, the J gene TRBJ1-1; D gene uncertain. The V gene's germline CDR1 is SGHTA and CDR2 FQGNSA. This CDR3 is 14 amino acids long. Trimming cost V 4 bases and J 2 bases, with 11 bases left between them. The CDR3: CASSSQTRNTEAFF. Here the CDR3 DNA reads TGTGCCAGCAGCTCACAGACAAGAAACACTGAAGCTTTCTTT.

This clone was detected only once. This chain joins TRBV3-1 (or the pseudogene TRBV3-2) and TRBJ1-1, with TRBD1 as a possible D gene (5 bases). The CDR3 contains 16 residues. Trimming took off 0 bases at V and 4 bases at J, with 15 bases between the two ends. CDR1 LGHDT and CDR2 YNNKEL come from the germline V gene (reference sequence). This CDR3 is CASSQDVGGWGTEAFF. For the CDR3, the DNA is TGTGCCAGCAGCCAAGATGTTGGGGGGTGGGGCACTGAAGCTTTCTTT.

The genes are TRBV19 and TRBJ1-1; D uncertain. The CDR3 is 14 residues long. Germline CDR1 is LNHDA and CDR2 is SQIVND (reference sequence). Trimming took off 8 bases at V and 1 base at J, with 14 bases between the two ends. This CDR3 is CASGGRFGNTEAFF. DNA of the CDR3: TGTGCCAGTGGAGGACGGTTCGGGAACACTGAAGCTTTCTTT.

This clone was counted only a few times. This sequence joins TRBV15 and TRBJ2-7; 7 bases map to TRBD1. Trimming removed 0 bases from V and 3 bases from J; junction bases left unmatched: 8. This CDR3 contains 16 residues. The germline gives CDR1 LNHNV, CDR2 YYDKDF (reference sequence). The CDR3 bases are TGTGCCACCAGCAGAGATGTTCGGACAGGAAGCTACGAGCAGTACTTC. Protein sequence: CATSRDVRTGSYEQYF.

The chain joins TRBV4-3 to TRBJ1-4, with 8 bases fitting TRBD1. Germline V gene lookup returns CDR1 LGHNA and CDR2 YSLEER. This CDR3 spans 13 amino acids. Trimming cost V 9 bases and J 7 bases; bases outside gene matches: 7. CDR3 coding DNA: TGCGCCAGTAGTGGACAGGGTGGTGAAAAACTGTTTTTT. Amino acid sequence: CASSGQGGEKLFF.

This clone appeared once. The chain links TRBV6-5 to TRBJ1-2; D gene ambiguous. V lost 6 bases and J lost 0, with 14 bases in between. The CDR3 contains 15 residues. Germline CDR1 reads MNHEY; CDR2 reads SVGAGI. The CDR3 DNA reads as TGTGCCAGCAGCTCATGGAGAGACTCTAACTATGGCTACACCTTC. It encodes CASSSWRDSNYGYTF.

The chain carries TRBV7-8 and TRBJ2-5; TRBD1 matches at 8 bases. This CDR3 is 14 amino acids long. The germline V gene has CDR1 SGHVS and CDR2 FQNEAQ. Trimming took 1 base from V and 4 from J; bases not matched to a gene: 2. CDR3 in DNA: TGTGCCAGCAGCTTAGTGCAGGGGGCAGAGACCCAGTACTTC. Protein: CASSLVQGAETQYF.

This clone turned up a few times. This chain uses TRBV12-3 or TRBV12-4 with TRBJ2-7, with TRBD2 as a possible D gene (7 bases). Trimming took off 8 bases at V and 3 bases at J, with 11 bases between the two ends. The CDR3 covers 12 residues. CDR3 nucleotide sequence: TGTGCCAGCGGGGGGGCCGTCTACGAGCAGTACTTC. Amino acid sequence: CASGGAVYEQYF.

This clone was detected only a few times. This chain joins TRBV7-2 and TRBJ2-3; TRBD2 matches 8 bases. CDR1 and CDR2 (germline): SGHTA, FQGNSA. The CDR3 spans 18 residues. The junction had 15 bases not matched to a gene; V was cut back by 5 bases and J by 2 bases. CDR3 loop: CASSLDATSETFTDTQYF. DNA of the CDR3: TGTGCCAGCAGCCTAGACGCGACTAGCGAAACCTTCACAGATACGCAGTATTTT.

V gene TRBV11-3 combines with J gene TRBJ2-5; D is unresolved. Deletions cut 5 bases from V and 5 bases from J, with 15 bases between. The CDR3 runs 14 residues. Germline V gene lookup returns CDR1 SGHNT and CDR2 YENEEA. For the CDR3, the DNA is TGTGCCAGCAGCCAAGGAGCCTATACGGAGACCCAGTACTTC. This codes for CASSQGAYTETQYF. The full variable domain, with the rest looked up from reference TRBV11-3 and TRBJ2-5, is EAGVVQSPRYKIIEKKQPVAFWCNPISGHNTLYWYLQNLGQGPELLIRYENEEAVDDSQLPKDRFSAERLKGVDSTLKIQPAELGDSAVYLCASSQGAYTETQYFGPGTRLLVL.

This sequence joins TRBV5-5 and TRBJ1-2; tentative D call: TRBD1 (5 bases). Trimming took 0 bases from V and 2 from J, leaving 11 bases between them. The CDR3 consists of 15 residues. CDR1 and CDR2 from the germline V gene are SGHKS and YYEKEE (reference sequence). The CDR3 sequence: CASSLGPGPNYGYTF. The CDR3 nucleotides read TGTGCCAGCAGCTTGGGACCAGGGCCAAACTATGGCTACACCTTC.

This chain uses TRBV11-3 with TRBJ1-2; D ambiguous. The CDR3 is 13 amino acids. The V gene's germline CDR1 is SGHNT and CDR2 YENEEA. V was shortened by 5 bases and J by 4 bases, with 11 bases between the two germline ends. The CDR3 region has the DNA TGTGCCAGCAGCCGCGGCGGCGGCTATGGCTACACCTTC. This translates into CASSRGGGYGYTF.